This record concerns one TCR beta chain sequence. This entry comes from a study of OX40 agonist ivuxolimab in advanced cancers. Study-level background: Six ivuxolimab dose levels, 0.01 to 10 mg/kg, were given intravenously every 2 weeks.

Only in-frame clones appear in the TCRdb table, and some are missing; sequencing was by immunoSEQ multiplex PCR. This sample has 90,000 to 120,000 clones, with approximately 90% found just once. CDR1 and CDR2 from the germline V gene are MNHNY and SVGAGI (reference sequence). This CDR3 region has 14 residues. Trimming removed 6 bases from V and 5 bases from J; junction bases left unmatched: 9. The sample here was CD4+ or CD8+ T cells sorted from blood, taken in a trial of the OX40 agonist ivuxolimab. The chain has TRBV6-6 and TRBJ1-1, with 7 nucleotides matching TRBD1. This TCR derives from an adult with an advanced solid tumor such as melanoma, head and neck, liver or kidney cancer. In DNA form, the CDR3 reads TGTGCCAGCAGGTTAACAGGGGTGGGGACTGAAGCTTTCTTT. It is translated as CASRLTGVGTEAFF.